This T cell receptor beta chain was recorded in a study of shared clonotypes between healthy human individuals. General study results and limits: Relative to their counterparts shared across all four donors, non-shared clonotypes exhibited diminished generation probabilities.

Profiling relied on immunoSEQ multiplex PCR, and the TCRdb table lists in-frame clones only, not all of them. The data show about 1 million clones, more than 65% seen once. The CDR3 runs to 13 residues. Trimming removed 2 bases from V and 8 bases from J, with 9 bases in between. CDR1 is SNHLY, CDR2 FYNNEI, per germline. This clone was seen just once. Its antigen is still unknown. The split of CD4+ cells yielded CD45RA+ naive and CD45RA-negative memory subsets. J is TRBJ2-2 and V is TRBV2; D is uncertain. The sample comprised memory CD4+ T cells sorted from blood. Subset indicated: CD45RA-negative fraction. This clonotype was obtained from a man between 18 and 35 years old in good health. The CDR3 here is CASSETGRGELFF. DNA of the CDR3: TGTGCCAGCAGTGAAACGGGTAGGGGGGAGCTGTTTTTT.